The source of this TCR beta chain is a study of blood T cells in healthy people across ages. Regarding this clonotype: As yet, its antigen is unknown.

V was clipped by 8 bases and J by 3 bases, with 7 bases between them. Germline V gene lookup returns CDR1 MNHNS and CDR2 SASEGT. The CDR3 is 11 amino acids. Study-wide results and caveats: The fall in TCR beta diversity per million T cells was roughly linear with age.

It was with a sample-barcoded 5' primer and a J-beta primer mix that a second PCR of roughly 7 to 12 cycles was run. TCRdb redid the calling of the 5' RACE reads with MiXCR, one entry per CDR3 protein. Altogether about 970,000 distinct CDR3 sequences are present, just over 50% being singletons, with the ten largest covering around 21%. This chain links TRBV6-1 with TRBJ2-5, with D hard to call. The sample was blood. The origin of this receptor is an older woman in good health. The CDR3 coding sequence is TGTGCCAGCGGAAGGAAAGAGACCCAGTACTTC. The encoded protein is CASGRKETQYF.